This is a list of T cell receptor beta chains from one sample in a study of T cells after yellow fever vaccination. TCRdb independently ran MiXCR on the 5' RACE reads; one entry per CDR3 protein. The sample has approximately 510,000 distinct CDR3 sequences; just over 20% are singletons. Specimen: PBMCs, collected more than 20 days after the first yellow fever vaccination. Receptors originate from a man aged 18 to 30 who received the YFV17D yellow fever vaccine. CDR3s include the opening cysteine and the closing phenylalanine or tryptophan. The D gene is left open where the match is weak. Where a row states a size, it is once, few, many or the class of an expanded clone; other rows omit it.

length,size,D,J,V,DNA,CDR3
14,few,-,TRBJ2-3,TRBV7-2,TGTGCCAGCGCTCGCGTGGGCGGCACAGATACGCAGTATTTT,CASARVGGTDTQYF
13,few,-,TRBJ2-2,TRBV20-1,TGCAGTGCGAGAGATGAGATTACCGGGGAGCTGTTTTTT,CSARDEITGELFF
13,many,-,TRBJ2-1,TRBV7-8,TGTGCCAGCAGCGTGGACAGCTTCAATGAGCAGTTCTTC,CASSVDSFNEQFF
17,few,-,TRBJ2-4,TRBV4-1,TGCGCCAGCAGCCTTTATCAGGGTCAAAGGGAGAAAAACATTCAGTACTTC,CASSLYQGQREKNIQYF
14,-,-,TRBJ1-1,TRBV5-1,TGCGCCAGCAGCGACCCTAGGGGGAGCACTGAAGCTTTCTTT,CASSDPRGSTEAFF
14,-,-,TRBJ1-5,TRBV5-1,TGCGCCAGCAGCCCCTTCGGGTCCGCTCAGCCCCAGCATTTT,CASSPFGSAQPQHF
13,-,-,TRBJ1-5,TRBV12-3/TRBV12-4,TGTGCCAGCAACCTCGGTAGCAATCAGCCCCAGCATTTT,CASNLGSNQPQHF
14,few,TRBD1,TRBJ1-6,TRBV12-3/TRBV12-4,TGTGCCAGCAGCGGACAGGGGACGAATTCACCCCTCCACTTT,CASSGQGTNSPLHF
14,-,-,TRBJ1-5,TRBV10-3,TGTGCCATCAGTGAGGGGAATAGCAATCAGCCCCAGCATTTT,CAISEGNSNQPQHF
13,few,-,TRBJ1-4,TRBV6-1,TGTGCCAGCAAAGGGACGGAGCATGAAAAACTGTTTTTT,CASKGTEHEKLFF
18,-,-,TRBJ1-6,TRBV11-2,TGTGCCAGCAGTTCTACCGACAGTTCAAGCTCCTATAATTCACCCCTCCACTTT,CASSSTDSSSSYNSPLHF